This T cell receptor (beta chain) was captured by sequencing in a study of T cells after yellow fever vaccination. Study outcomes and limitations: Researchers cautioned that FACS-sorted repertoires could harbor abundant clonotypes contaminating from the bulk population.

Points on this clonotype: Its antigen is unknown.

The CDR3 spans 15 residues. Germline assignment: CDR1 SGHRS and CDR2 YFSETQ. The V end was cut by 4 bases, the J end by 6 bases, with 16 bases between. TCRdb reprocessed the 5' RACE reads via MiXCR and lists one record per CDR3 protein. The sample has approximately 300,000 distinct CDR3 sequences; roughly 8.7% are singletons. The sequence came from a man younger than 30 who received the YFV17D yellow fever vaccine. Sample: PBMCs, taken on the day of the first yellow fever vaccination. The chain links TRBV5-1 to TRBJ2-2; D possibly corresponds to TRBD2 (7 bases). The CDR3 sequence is CASSLPGGGSGELFF. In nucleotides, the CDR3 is TGCGCCAGCAGCCTACCTGGCGGGGGCTCCGGGGAGCTGTTTTTT.